Shown below are 27 T cell receptor beta chains from a single sample sequenced in a study of post-analysis software for immune sequencing data. Incorporated into the TCR beta cDNA libraries were unique molecular identifiers, which served to reduce PCR and sequencing biases. TCRdb independently ran MiXCR on the PCR reads; one entry per CDR3 protein. The repertoire holds over 700,000 distinct CDR3 sequences, with 25% to 30% as singletons. Study findings and constraints: With TRBV5-6, TRBV5-1 and TRBV20-1 included, about 5 TRBV segments were more frequent in patients than in controls.

Their specific antigens are unknown. Material: blood. All receptors derive from a girl between 5 and 17 years old with multiple sclerosis.

V usage is TRBV29-1 and J usage is TRBJ2-2; 9 positions match TRBD1. Unmatched junction bases numbered 10, after V lost 7 bases and J lost 4 bases. CDR1 and CDR2 (germline): SQVTM, ANQGSEA. The CDR3 spans 15 residues. In DNA form, the CDR3 reads TGCAGCGGTACTACGACAGGGGGGAGCACCGGGGAGCTGTTTTTT. It encodes CSGTTTGGSTGELFF.

This clonotype was observed a few times. The chain is built from TRBV20-1 and TRBJ2-5; a weak D match, TRBD2 (6 bases). With 3 bases removed from V and 5 bases from J, the gap between germline ends came to 16 bases. CDR3 size: 14 residues. The germline gives CDR1 DFQATT, CDR2 SNEGSKA (reference sequence). CDR3: CSARTPPGRETQYF. The DNA for the CDR3 is TGCAGTGCTAGGACCCCTCCAGGGAGGGAGACCCAGTACTTC.

This clonotype appeared a few times. The rearrangement joins TRBV6-6 to TRBJ2-3; no firm D call. There are 14 residues in the CDR3. Germline V gene sequence: CDR1 MNHNY, CDR2 SVGAGI (reference sequence). The V gene lost 7 bases and the J gene lost 1 base, with 12 bases spanning the gap. CDR3 protein: CASISSIRTDTQYF. The CDR3, as DNA: TGTGCCAGCATCTCTTCCATCCGCACAGATACGCAGTATTTT.

There are a few counts of this clonotype. The chain couples TRBV20-1 to TRBJ2-7; 11 bases align to TRBD2. CDR3 size: 15 residues. J gave up 6 bases and V 6 bases, and 13 bases lay outside the gene matches. The germline V gene has CDR1 DFQATT and CDR2 SNEGSKA (reference sequence). The CDR3 DNA follows: TGCAGTGCCGTCTTTACTAGCGGGAGCTTCGGCGAGCAGTACTTC. Amino acid sequence: CSAVFTSGSFGEQYF.

In this sample, this clonotype turned up a few times. This chain uses TRBV2 with TRBJ2-3; D tentatively reads TRBD1 or TRBD2 (5 bases each). Germline V lookup: CDR1 SNHLY, CDR2 FYNNEI. This CDR3 spans 16 amino acids. The V and J ends lost 4 bases and 2 bases respectively, with 16 bases between them. CDR3 sequence: CASSVIIVGVTDTQYF. As DNA, the CDR3 is TGTGCCAGCAGTGTGATCATTGTGGGGGTCACAGATACGCAGTATTTT.

This clonotype was counted between two and nine times. The rearrangement uses TRBV12-3 or TRBV12-4 and TRBJ2-3; tentatively, D is TRBD2 (6 bases). CDR3 length equals 15 residues. The ends were cut back, 6 bases at V and 2 bases at J, with 15 bases in the middle. The CDR3 nucleotides read TGTGCCAGCAGGTCACTAGCCGATGTCACAGATACGCAGTATTTT. Its protein is CASRSLADVTDTQYF.

The chain combines TRBV2 with TRBJ2-1, with 8 bases identical to TRBD1. The V segment lost 10 bases and the J segment 5 bases; nucleotides outside the gene matches: 10. The CDR3 is 14 residues long. Germline CDR1 and CDR2: SNHLY and FYNNEI. Here the CDR3 reads CATRQVRGHNEQFF. DNA of the CDR3: TGTGCCACCCGACAGGTCAGGGGGCACAATGAGCAGTTCTTC.

The V gene is TRBV4-3, the J gene TRBJ1-6; D is uncertain. This CDR3 spans 17 amino acids. V lost 4 bases and J lost 7, with 20 bases in between. The germline gives CDR1 LGHNA, CDR2 YSLEER. CDR3 protein: CASSRKTQHSSNSPLHF. The CDR3 DNA follows: TGCGCCAGCAGCCGCAAAACCCAGCACAGTAGCAATTCACCCCTCCACTTT.

This clonotype was observed at least ten times. The chain employs TRBV6-5 and TRBJ2-5; D remains unclear. Per the germline V gene, CDR1 is MNHEY and CDR2 is SVGAGI. V was shortened by 5 bases and J by 4 bases, with 11 bases between the two germline ends. The CDR3 sequence is 13 residues long. CDR3 in DNA: TGTGCCAGCAGTCAAACCCGAGGAGAGACCCAGTACTTC. Protein sequence: CASSQTRGETQYF.

The V and J genes are TRBV11-2 and TRBJ2-5; tentatively, D is TRBD1 (6 bases). CDR3 length: 15 residues. From germline, CDR1 is SGHAT and CDR2 FQNNGV. Trimming removed 3 bases from V and 2 bases from J, with 13 bases in between. CDR3 DNA sequence: TGTGCCAGCAGCTTCCGACCGGGACAACAAGAGACCCAGTACTTC. It yields the protein CASSFRPGQQETQYF.

V gene TRBV15 combines with J gene TRBJ2-3; D possibly uses TRBD1 or TRBD2 (5 bases each). The germline V gene has CDR1 LNHNV and CDR2 YYDKDF (reference sequence). The CDR3 covers 15 residues. V was trimmed by 2 bases and J by 5 bases, leaving 14 bases between them. In nucleotides, the CDR3 is TGTGCCACCAGCAGACTAGGGACGAACGGAGATACGCAGTATTTT. Residues: CATSRLGTNGDTQYF. Drawing the rest from reference TRBV15 and TRBJ2-3, the complete variable domain is DAMVIQNPRYQVTQFGKPVTLSCSQTLNHNVMYWYQQKSSQAPKLLFHYYDKDFNNEADTPDNFQSRRPNTSFCFLDIRSPGLGDTAMYLCATSRLGTNGDTQYFGPGTRLTVL.

This clonotype has just a few counts. This sequence joins TRBV11-2 and TRBJ2-3; 10 bases fit TRBD2. Trimming removed 5 bases from V and 2 bases from J; junction bases left unmatched: 7. The CDR3 has 16 amino acids. Per germline, CDR1 SGHAT and CDR2 FQNNGV. Here the CDR3 DNA reads TGTGCCAGCAGCGTCCTAGCGGGAGTAGTCACAGATACGCAGTATTTT. This translates into CASSVLAGVVTDTQYF.

This clonotype turned up a few times. The J gene is TRBJ1-5, the V gene TRBV3-1; D is ambiguous. V shed 0 bases and J shed 9 bases, with 12 bases lying between them. Germline CDR1 LGHDT, CDR2 YNNKEL (reference sequence). The CDR3 loop spans 14 amino acids. The CDR3 region is CASSQERAPGPQHF. For the CDR3, the DNA is TGTGCCAGCAGCCAAGAGCGGGCCCCGGGGCCCCAGCATTTT.

J is TRBJ1-2 and V is TRBV14; D gene uncertain. Germline values: CDR1 SGHDN, CDR2 FVKESK. V was cut by 4 bases and J by 1 base, with 7 bases left in between. CDR3 size: 13 residues. CDR3 coding DNA: TGTGCCAGCAGCCCGTCGGTTAACTATGGCTACACCTTC. It codes for CASSPSVNYGYTF.

V usage is TRBV6-5 and J usage is TRBJ1-1; D is uncertain. The germline gives CDR1 MNHEY, CDR2 SVGAGI. This CDR3 spans 14 amino acids. Between the trimmed V and J ends, which lost 2 bases and 6 bases, there was a span of 13 bases. In DNA form, the CDR3 reads TGTGCCAGCAGTTACGGGTCCCCGAGGGCTGAAGCTTTCTTT. Its translation is CASSYGSPRAEAFF.

The gene calls are TRBV20-1 and TRBJ2-2; D possibly matches TRBD1 or TRBD2 (5 bases each). Germline V gene lookup returns CDR1 DFQATT and CDR2 SNEGSKA (reference sequence). The CDR3 loop spans 14 amino acids. The V end lost 4 bases, the J end lost 3 bases, and 12 bases lay between the germline ends. The CDR3: CSATAGGYTGELFF. In DNA form, the CDR3 reads TGCAGTGCTACAGCTGGGGGATACACCGGGGAGCTGTTTTTT.

Turning to this clonotype: Germline and junction disagree at one end, which may indicate a read error. This chain links TRBV12-3 or TRBV12-4 with TRBJ2-3, with D unclear. The CDR3 spans 12 residues. CDR3 DNA sequence: TGTGCCAGCAGTTTGGGCGGAGATGCGCAGTATTTT. As protein: CASSLGGDAQYF.

The V and J genes are TRBV12-3 or TRBV12-4 and TRBJ2-2; TRBD1 might be the D (6 bases). This CDR3 has 13 amino acids. V lost 2 bases, J lost 7 bases, and 8 bases lay in between. The CDR3 DNA sequence: TGTGCCAGCAGTTTAAGGGGGATCGGGGAGCTGTTTTTT. This translates into CASSLRGIGELFF.

The chain links TRBV25-1 to TRBJ1-1; D ambiguous. Germline V lookup: CDR1 MGHDK, CDR2 SYGVNS. The CDR3 is 15 amino acids. Trimming removed 4 bases at V and 3 bases at J, with 15 bases between. The CDR3 DNA is TGTGCCAGCAGTGCTGGGTTGAGGAGGTACACTGAAGCTTTCTTT. This codes for CASSAGLRRYTEAFF.

This clonotype was seen only a few times. The chain uses TRBV28 and TRBJ1-2, with 8 bases fitting TRBD1. This CDR3 is 12 amino acids long. From germline, CDR1 is MDHEN and CDR2 SYDVKM. The J segment lost 4 bases and the V segment lost 10 bases, leaving 5 bases of the junction unmatched. The CDR3 protein is CATLQGVYGYTF. The DNA of the CDR3 is TGTGCCACCTTACAGGGGGTCTATGGCTACACCTTC.

This clonotype has more than one count but fewer than ten. The V gene is TRBV5-1, the J gene TRBJ2-6, with a possible D match to TRBD1 (5 bases). The germline V gene encodes CDR1 SGHRS and CDR2 YFSETQ. V was shortened by 1 base and J by 0 bases, with 14 bases between the two germline ends. The CDR3 contains 18 residues. CDR3 sequence reads: CASSLNTLGDSGANVLTF. The CDR3 nucleotides read TGCGCCAGCAGCTTGAACACCTTAGGGGACTCTGGGGCCAACGTCCTGACTTTC.

The chain carries TRBV20-1 and TRBJ2-5; D is perhaps TRBD2 (5 bases). The germline V gene encodes CDR1 DFQATT and CDR2 SNEGSKA (reference sequence). The CDR3 has 14 residues. V was cut by 5 bases and J by 5 bases, with 18 bases left in between. The CDR3 region has the DNA TGCAGTGCTCCGACCGCGGGCCTACATGAGACCCAGTACTTC. Encoded protein: CSAPTAGLHETQYF.

Worth noting for this clonotype: A junction end diverges from the germline sequence, so it may reflect a read error. The chain carries TRBV7-8 and TRBJ2-1, with 12 nucleotides matching TRBD2. Germline-derived CDR1 and CDR2 are SGHVS and FQNEAQ. The CDR3 is 19 amino acids. CDR3 in amino acids: CAGSSPFIARLAGANEQFF. CDR3 bases: TGTGCCGGCAGCTCCCCCTTTATTGCCCGACTAGCGGGGGCGAATGAGCAGTTCTTC.

Here the CDR3 DNA reads TGTGCCAGCAGTTACTCGCCCCGGGACCTCGGTCGGAACACCATATATTTT. Protein product: CASSYSPRDLGRNTIYF. The chain joins TRBV6-6 to TRBJ1-3; D may be TRBD1 (5 bases). The CDR3 extends over 17 amino acids. CDR1 MNHNY and CDR2 SVGAGI come from the germline V gene (reference sequence). V was clipped by 0 bases and J by 7 bases, with 19 bases between them.

This clonotype was counted a few times. The V gene is TRBV7-2, the J gene TRBJ1-6; tentative D call: TRBD1 (6 bases). Trimming shortened V by 9 bases and J by 9 bases, and 21 bases separated the two germline ends. The V gene's germline CDR1 is SGHTA and CDR2 FQGNSA. The CDR3 runs to 15 residues. The CDR3 sequence is CASSPGALRGSPLHF. The CDR3 region has the DNA TGTGCCAGTAGCCCGGGGGCGCTAAGGGGTTCACCCCTCCACTTT.

V and J are TRBV12-3 or TRBV12-4 and TRBJ1-6, with a tentative D call TRBD1 (5 bases). Trimming shortened V by 3 bases and J by 10 bases, and 13 bases separated the two germline ends. The CDR3 covers 14 residues. This CDR3 is CASSFRGEWSPLHF. In DNA, the CDR3 is TGTGCCAGCAGTTTTCGGGGGGAATGGTCACCCCTCCACTTT.

The chain recombines TRBV5-1 with TRBJ1-6, with TRBD1 as a possible D gene (6 bases). Germline V gene data show CDR1 as SGHRS and CDR2 as YFSETQ. This CDR3 comprises 13 residues. Trimming took off 5 bases at V and 7 bases at J, with 10 bases between the two ends. DNA for the CDR3: TGCGCCAGCAGTCGGACAGAGAATTCACCCCTCCACTTT. Residues: CASSRTENSPLHF. Based on the CDR3 plus reference TRBV5-1 and TRBJ1-6, the full variable domain is KAGVTQTPRYLIKTRGQQVTLSCSPISGHRSVSWYQQTPGQGLQFLFEYFSETQRNKGNFPGRFSGRQFSNSRSEMNVSTLELGDSALYLCASSRTENSPLHFGNGTRLTVT.